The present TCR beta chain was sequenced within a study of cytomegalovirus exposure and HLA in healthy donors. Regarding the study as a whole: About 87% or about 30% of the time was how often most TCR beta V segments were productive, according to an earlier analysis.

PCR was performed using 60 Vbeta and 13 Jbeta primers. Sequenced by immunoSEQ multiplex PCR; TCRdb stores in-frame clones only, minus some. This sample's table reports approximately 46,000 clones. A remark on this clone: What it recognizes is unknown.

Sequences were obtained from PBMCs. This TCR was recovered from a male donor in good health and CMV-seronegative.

The CDR3 sequence is CSVNRGETQYF. For the CDR3, the DNA is TGCAGCGTAAACAGGGGGGAGACCCAGTACTTC. The chain is built from TRBV29-1 and TRBJ2-5, with 8 bases lining up with TRBD1. CDR1 and CDR2 (germline): SQVTM, ANQGSEA. The V and J ends lost 6 bases and 5 bases, in that order; junction bases with no gene match: 2. This CDR3 has 11 amino acids.